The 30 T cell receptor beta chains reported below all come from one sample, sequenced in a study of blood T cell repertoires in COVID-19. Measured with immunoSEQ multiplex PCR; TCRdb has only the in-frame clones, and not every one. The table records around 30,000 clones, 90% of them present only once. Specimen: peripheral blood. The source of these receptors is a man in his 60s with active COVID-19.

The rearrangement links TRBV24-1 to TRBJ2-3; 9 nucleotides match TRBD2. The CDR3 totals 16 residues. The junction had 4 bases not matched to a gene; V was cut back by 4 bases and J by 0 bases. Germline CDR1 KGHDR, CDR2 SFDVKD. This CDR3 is CATSDHSGGSTDTQYF. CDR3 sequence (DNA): TGTGCCACCAGTGACCATAGCGGGGGTAGCACAGATACGCAGTATTTT.

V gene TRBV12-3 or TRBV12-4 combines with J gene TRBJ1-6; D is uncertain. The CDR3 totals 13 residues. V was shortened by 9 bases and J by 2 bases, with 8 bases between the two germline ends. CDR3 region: CASRLAYNSPLHF. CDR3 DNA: TGTGCCAGTCGTCTAGCCTATAATTCACCCCTCCACTTT.

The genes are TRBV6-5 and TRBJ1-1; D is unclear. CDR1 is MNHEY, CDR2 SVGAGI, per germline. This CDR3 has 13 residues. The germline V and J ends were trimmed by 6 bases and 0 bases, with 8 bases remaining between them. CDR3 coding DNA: TGTGCCAGCAGCCTTTCAGTGAACACTGAAGCTTTCTTT. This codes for CASSLSVNTEAFF.

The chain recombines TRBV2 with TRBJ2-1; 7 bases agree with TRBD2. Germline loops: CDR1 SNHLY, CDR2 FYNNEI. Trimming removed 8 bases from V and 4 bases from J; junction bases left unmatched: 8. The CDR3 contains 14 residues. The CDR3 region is CASGAPSGYNEQFF. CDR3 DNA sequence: TGTGCCAGCGGAGCGCCTAGCGGTTACAATGAGCAGTTCTTC.

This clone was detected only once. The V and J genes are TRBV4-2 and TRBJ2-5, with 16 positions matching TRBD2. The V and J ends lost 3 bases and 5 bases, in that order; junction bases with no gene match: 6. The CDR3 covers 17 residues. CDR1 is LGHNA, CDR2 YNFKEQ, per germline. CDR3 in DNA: TGTGCCAGCAGCCAGCCGGGACTAGCGGGGGGGAGGGAGACCCAGTACTTC. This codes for CASSQPGLAGGRETQYF.

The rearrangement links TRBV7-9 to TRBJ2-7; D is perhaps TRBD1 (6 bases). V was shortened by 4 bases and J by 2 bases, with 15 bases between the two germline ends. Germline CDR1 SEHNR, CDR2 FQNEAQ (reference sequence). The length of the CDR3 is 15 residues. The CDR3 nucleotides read TGTGCCAGCAGCTCCCCTGAAGGGGGAGCCTACGAGCAGTACTTC. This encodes CASSSPEGGAYEQYF.

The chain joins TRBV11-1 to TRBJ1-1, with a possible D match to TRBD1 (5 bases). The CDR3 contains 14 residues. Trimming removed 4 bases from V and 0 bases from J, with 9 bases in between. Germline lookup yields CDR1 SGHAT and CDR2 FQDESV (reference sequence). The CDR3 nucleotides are TGTGCCAGCAGCTCGGGACTGATGAACACTGAAGCTTTCTTT. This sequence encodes CASSSGLMNTEAFF.

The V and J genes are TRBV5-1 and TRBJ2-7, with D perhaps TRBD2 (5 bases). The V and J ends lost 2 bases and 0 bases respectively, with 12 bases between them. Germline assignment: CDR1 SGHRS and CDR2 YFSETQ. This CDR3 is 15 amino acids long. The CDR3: CASSFLFAGSYEQYF. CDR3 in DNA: TGCGCCAGCAGCTTCCTATTTGCGGGCTCCTACGAGCAGTACTTC.

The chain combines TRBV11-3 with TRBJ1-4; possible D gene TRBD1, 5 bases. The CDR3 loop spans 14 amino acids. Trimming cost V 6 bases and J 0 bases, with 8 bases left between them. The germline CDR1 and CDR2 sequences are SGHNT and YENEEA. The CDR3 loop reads CASRKTATNEKLFF. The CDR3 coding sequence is TGTGCCAGCAGGAAGACAGCAACTAATGAAAAACTGTTTTTT. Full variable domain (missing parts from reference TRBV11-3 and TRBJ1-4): EAGVVQSPRYKIIEKKQPVAFWCNPISGHNTLYWYLQNLGQGPELLIRYENEEAVDDSQLPKDRFSAERLKGVDSTLKIQPAELGDSAVYLCASRKTATNEKLFFGSGTQLSVL.

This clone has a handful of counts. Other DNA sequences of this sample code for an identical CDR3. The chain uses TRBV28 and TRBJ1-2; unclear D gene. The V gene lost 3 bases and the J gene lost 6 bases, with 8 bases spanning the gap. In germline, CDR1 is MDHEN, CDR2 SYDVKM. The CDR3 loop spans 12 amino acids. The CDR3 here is CASSLSRDGYTF. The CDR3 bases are TGTGCCAGCAGTTTGTCCCGGGATGGCTACACCTTC.

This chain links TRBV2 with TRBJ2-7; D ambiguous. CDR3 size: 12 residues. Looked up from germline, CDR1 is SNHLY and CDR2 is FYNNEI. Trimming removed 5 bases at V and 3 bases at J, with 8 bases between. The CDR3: CASSPDNYEQYF. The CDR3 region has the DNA TGTGCCAGCAGTCCCGACAACTACGAGCAGTACTTC. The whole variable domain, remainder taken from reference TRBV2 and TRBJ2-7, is EPEVTQTPSHQVTQMGQEVILRCVPISNHLYFYWYRQILGQKVEFLVSFYNNEISEKSEIFDDQFSVERPDGSNFTLKIRSTKLEDSAMYFCASSPDNYEQYFGPGTRLTVT.

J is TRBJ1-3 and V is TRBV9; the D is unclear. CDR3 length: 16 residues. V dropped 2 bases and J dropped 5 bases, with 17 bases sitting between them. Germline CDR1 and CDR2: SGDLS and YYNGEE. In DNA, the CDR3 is TGTGCCAGCAGCGTTGCACCGGGGTCCTCGAGAAACACCATATATTTT. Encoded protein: CASSVAPGSSRNTIYF. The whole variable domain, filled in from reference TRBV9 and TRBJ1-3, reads DSGVTQTPKHLITATGQRVTLRCSPRSGDLSVYWYQQSLDQGLQFLIQYYNGEERAKGNILERFSAQQFPDLHSELNLSSLELGDSALYFCASSVAPGSSRNTIYFGEGSWLTVV.

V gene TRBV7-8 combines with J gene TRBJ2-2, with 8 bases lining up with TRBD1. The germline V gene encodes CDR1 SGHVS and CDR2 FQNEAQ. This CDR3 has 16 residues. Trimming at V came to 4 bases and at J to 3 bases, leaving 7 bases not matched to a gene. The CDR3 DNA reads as TGTGCCAGCAGCTCTCAGGGGGCGAGCGACACCGGGGAGCTGTTTTTT. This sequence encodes CASSSQGASDTGELFF. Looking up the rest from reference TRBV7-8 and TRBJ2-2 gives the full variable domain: GAGVSQSPRYKVAKRGQDVALRCDPISGHVSLFWYQQALGQGPEFLTYFQNEAQLDKSGLPSDRFFAERPEGSVSTLKIQRTQQEDSAVYLCASSSQGASDTGELFFGEGSRLTVL.

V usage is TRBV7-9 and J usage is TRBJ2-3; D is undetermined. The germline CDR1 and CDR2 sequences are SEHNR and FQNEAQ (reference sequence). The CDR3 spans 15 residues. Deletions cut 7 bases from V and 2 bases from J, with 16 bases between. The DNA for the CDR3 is TGTGCCAGCAACCCATCCTGGGCCCTCACAGATACGCAGTATTTT. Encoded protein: CASNPSWALTDTQYF.

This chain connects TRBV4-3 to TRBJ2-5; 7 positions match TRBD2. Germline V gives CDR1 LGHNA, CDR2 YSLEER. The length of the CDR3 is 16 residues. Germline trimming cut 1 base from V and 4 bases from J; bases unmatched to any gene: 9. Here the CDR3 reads CASSQAAGGIGETQYF. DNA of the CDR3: TGCGCCAGCAGCCAAGCAGCCGGGGGGATCGGAGAGACCCAGTACTTC.

The CDR3 DNA reads as TGTGCCAGCAGAGGGGGACAGGGGGAGAAAAAAGAAGCTTTCTTT. Its protein is CASRGGQGEKKEAFF. The chain employs TRBV28 and TRBJ1-1; TRBD1 matches at 11 bases. The CDR3 has 15 amino acids. Germline assignment: CDR1 MDHEN and CDR2 SYDVKM. Trimming cost V 6 bases and J 8 bases; bases outside gene matches: 11.

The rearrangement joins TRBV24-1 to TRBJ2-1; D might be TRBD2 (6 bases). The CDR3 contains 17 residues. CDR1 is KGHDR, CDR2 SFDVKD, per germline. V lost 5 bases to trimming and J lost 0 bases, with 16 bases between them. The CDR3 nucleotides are TGTGCCACCAGTGGAAGATTTGGGGGGAACTCCTACAATGAGCAGTTCTTC. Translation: CATSGRFGGNSYNEQFF.

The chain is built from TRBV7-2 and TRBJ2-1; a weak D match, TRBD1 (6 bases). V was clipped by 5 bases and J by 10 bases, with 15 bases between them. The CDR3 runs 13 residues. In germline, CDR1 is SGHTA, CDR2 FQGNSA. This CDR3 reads CASSRVGAREQFF. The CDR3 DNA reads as TGTGCCAGCAGCCGGGTGGGGGCTCGGGAGCAGTTCTTC.

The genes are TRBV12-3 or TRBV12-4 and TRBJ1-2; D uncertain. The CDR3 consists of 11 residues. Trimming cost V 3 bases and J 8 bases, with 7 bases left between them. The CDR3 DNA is TGTGCCAGCAGTTTGTCTGGCGGCTACACCTTC. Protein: CASSLSGGYTF.

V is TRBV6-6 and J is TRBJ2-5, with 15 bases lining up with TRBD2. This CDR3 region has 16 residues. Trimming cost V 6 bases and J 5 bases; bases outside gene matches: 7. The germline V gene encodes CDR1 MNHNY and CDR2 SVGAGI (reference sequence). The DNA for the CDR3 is TGTGCCAGCAGGCGGACTAGCGGGGGGGCCTCGGAGACCCAGTACTTC. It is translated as CASRRTSGGASETQYF.

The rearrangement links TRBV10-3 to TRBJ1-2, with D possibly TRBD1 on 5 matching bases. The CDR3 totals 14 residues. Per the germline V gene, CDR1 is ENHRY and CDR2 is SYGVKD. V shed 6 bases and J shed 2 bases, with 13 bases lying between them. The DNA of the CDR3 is TGTGCCATCAGCCTTGGGGGGGACAACTATGGCTACACCTTC. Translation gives CAISLGGDNYGYTF.

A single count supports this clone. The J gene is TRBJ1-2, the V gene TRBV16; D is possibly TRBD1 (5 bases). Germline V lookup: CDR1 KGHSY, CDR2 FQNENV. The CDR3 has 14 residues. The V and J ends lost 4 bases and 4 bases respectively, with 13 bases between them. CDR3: CASSPTTGRYGYTF. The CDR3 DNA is TGTGCCAGCAGCCCCACCACAGGACGCTATGGCTACACCTTC.

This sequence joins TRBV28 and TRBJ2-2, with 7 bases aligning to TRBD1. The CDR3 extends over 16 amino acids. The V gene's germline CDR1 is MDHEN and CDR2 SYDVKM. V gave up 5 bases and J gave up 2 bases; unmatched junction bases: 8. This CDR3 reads CASSRIGTANTGELFF. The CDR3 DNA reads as TGTGCCAGCAGTAGAATTGGGACAGCCAACACCGGGGAGCTGTTTTTT. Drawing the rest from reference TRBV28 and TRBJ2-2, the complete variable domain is DVKVTQSSRYLVKRTGEKVFLECVQDMDHENMFWYRQDPGLGLRLIYFSYDVKMKEKGDIPEGYSVSREKKERFSLILESASTNQTSMYLCASSRIGTANTGELFFGEGSRLTVL.

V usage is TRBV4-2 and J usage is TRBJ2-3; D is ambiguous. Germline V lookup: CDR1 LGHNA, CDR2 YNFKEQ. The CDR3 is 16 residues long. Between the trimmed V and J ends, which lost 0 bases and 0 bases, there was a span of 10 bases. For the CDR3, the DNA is TGTGCCAGCAGCCAAGAATCGGTCCCTAGCACAGATACGCAGTATTTT. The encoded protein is CASSQESVPSTDTQYF.

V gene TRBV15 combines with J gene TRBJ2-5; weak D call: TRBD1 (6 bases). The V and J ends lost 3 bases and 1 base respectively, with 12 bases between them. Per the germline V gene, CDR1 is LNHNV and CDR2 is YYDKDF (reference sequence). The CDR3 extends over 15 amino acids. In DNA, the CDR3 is TGTGCCACCAGCAGGGATGACAGGCTCCAAGAGACCCAGTACTTC. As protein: CATSRDDRLQETQYF. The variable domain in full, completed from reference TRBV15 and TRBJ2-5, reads DAMVIQNPRYQVTQFGKPVTLSCSQTLNHNVMYWYQQKSSQAPKLLFHYYDKDFNNEADTPDNFQSRRPNTSFCFLDIRSPGLGDTAMYLCATSRDDRLQETQYFGPGTRLLVL.

The CDR3 here is CASSDGGALNIQYF. CDR3 bases: TGCGCCAGCAGTGACGGGGGGGCCCTAAACATTCAGTACTTC. The J gene is TRBJ2-4, the V gene TRBV10-1; TRBD2 aligns across 8 bases. From germline, CDR1 is WNHNN and CDR2 SYGVQD (reference sequence). Germline trimming cut 3 bases from V and 6 bases from J; bases unmatched to any gene: 4. The CDR3 runs 14 residues.

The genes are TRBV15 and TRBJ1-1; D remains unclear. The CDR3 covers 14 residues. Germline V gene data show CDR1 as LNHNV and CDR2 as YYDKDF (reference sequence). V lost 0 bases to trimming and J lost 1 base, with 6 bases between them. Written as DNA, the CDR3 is TGTGCCACCAGCAGAGATCGGGGGAACACTGAAGCTTTCTTT. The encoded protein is CATSRDRGNTEAFF. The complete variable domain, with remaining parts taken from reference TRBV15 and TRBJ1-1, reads DAMVIQNPRYQVTQFGKPVTLSCSQTLNHNVMYWYQQKSSQAPKLLFHYYDKDFNNEADTPDNFQSRRPNTSFCFLDIRSPGLGDTAMYLCATSRDRGNTEAFFGQGTRLTVV.

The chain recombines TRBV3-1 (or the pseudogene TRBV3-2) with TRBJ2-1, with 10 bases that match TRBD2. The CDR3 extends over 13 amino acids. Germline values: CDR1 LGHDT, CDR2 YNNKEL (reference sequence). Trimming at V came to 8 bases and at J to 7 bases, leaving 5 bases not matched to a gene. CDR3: CASGELAGNEQFF. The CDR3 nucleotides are TGTGCCAGCGGGGAACTAGCGGGGAATGAGCAGTTCTTC.

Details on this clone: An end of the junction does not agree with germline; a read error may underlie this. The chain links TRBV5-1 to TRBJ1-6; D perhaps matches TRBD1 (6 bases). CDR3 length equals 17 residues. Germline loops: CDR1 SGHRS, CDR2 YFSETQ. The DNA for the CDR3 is TGCGCCAGCAGCTTGGAGGGGGGGATGACCTATAATTCATCCCTCCACTTT. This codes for CASSLEGGMTYNSSLHF.

Written as DNA, the CDR3 is TGTGCCAGCAGCGCCTCCCAGGGAACTCAGCCCCAGCATTTT. It yields the protein CASSASQGTQPQHF. This chain joins TRBV6-5 and TRBJ1-5; D may be TRBD1 (5 bases). V lost 6 bases to trimming and J lost 6 bases, with 15 bases between them. Germline V gene lookup returns CDR1 MNHEY and CDR2 SVGAGI. The CDR3 is 14 amino acids.